These 6 T cell receptor beta chains originate from one sample sequenced in a study of identical twins. TCRdb redid the calling of the 5' RACE reads with MiXCR, one entry per CDR3 protein. The data show around 530,000 distinct CDR3 sequences, roughly 15% seen once. This same sample was also part of a study on yellow fever vaccine responses in identical twins.

Specimen: CD4+ T cells sorted from blood. The source of these receptors is a woman aged 18-29 years in good health.

This rearrangement joins TRBV27 to TRBJ2-7, with 10 positions matching TRBD2. The CDR3 has 18 residues. CDR1 is MNHEY and CDR2 is SMNVEV in the germline V gene (reference sequence). Trimming removed 1 base from V and 1 base from J; junction bases left unmatched: 10. CDR3 in amino acids: CASSLWSSGSLTSYEQYF. In DNA, the CDR3 is TGTGCCAGCAGTTTATGGTCTAGCGGGAGTCTGACTTCCTACGAGCAGTACTTC.

The V call is TRBV4-1, the J call TRBJ2-2; 8 bases fit TRBD1. The V gene end was trimmed by 2 bases and the J gene end by 5 bases; junction bases not matched to a gene: 7. CDR1 is MGHRA, CDR2 YSYEKL, per germline. The CDR3 length is 16 residues. CDR3 DNA sequence: TGCGCCAGCAGCCAAATCGGACAGGGTAAAACCGGGGAGCTGTTTTTT. It encodes CASSQIGQGKTGELFF.

This clonotype was seen only a few times. The chain has TRBV5-1 and TRBJ2-5, with D possibly matching TRBD1 (5 bases). Germline V lookup: CDR1 SGHRS, CDR2 YFSETQ. The ends were cut back, 7 bases at V and 2 bases at J, with 9 bases in the middle. The CDR3 covers 12 residues. The CDR3 is CASFRQQETQYF. For the CDR3, the DNA is TGCGCCAGCTTTAGACAGCAAGAGACCCAGTACTTC.

Only a few counts were recorded for this clonotype. This chain links TRBV10-3 with TRBJ1-5; TRBD1 is a possible D gene (6 bases). Per germline, CDR1 ENHRY and CDR2 SYGVKD. The CDR3 sequence is 16 residues long. V was cut by 2 bases and J by 6 bases, with 17 bases left in between. The CDR3 spells CAISEQLSGVGQPQHF. As DNA, the CDR3 is TGTGCCATCAGTGAGCAACTGTCAGGGGTCGGTCAGCCCCAGCATTTT.

This clonotype has only a few counts. The chain couples TRBV12-3 or TRBV12-4 to TRBJ2-4; TRBD1 aligns across 8 bases. V lost 5 bases to trimming and J lost 0 bases; unmatched junction nucleotides: 12. This CDR3 region has 18 residues. The CDR3 spells CASSTDRERVVAKNIQYF. CDR3 DNA: TGTGCCAGCAGTACGGACAGGGAGAGGGTAGTAGCCAAAAACATTCAGTACTTC.

V usage is TRBV5-1 and J usage is TRBJ2-1; 13 bases line up with TRBD2. The V gene's germline CDR1 is SGHRS and CDR2 YFSETQ. Trimming took 2 bases from V and 5 from J; bases not matched to a gene: 4. This CDR3 is built from 16 residues. The CDR3 here is CASSLGLAGAHNEQFF. For the CDR3, the DNA is TGCGCCAGCAGCTTAGGACTAGCGGGGGCCCACAATGAGCAGTTCTTC. Together with reference TRBV5-1 and TRBJ2-1, the CDR3 gives the full variable domain: KAGVTQTPRYLIKTRGQQVTLSCSPISGHRSVSWYQQTPGQGLQFLFEYFSETQRNKGNFPGRFSGRQFSNSRSEMNVSTLELGDSALYLCASSLGLAGAHNEQFFGPGTRLTVL.